Reported below is one T cell receptor beta chain. This may be a read error: a much more frequent sequence differs by one nucleotide. The data originate from a study of human T cells and chemical hapten exposure. As for the study in general: Mostly female, the patients presented with alopecia areata, totalis or universalis. Minor volume differences among pooled libraries chiefly drove per-sample TCR yield variation.

TCRdb re-called the RACE reads with MiXCR, one entry per CDR3 protein. The sample carries some 36,000 distinct CDR3 sequences, about 7.4% recorded once. The CDR3 runs 12 residues. CDR1 is SGHAT, CDR2 FQNNGV, per germline. V lost 5 bases and J lost 8, with 10 bases in between. Time point of the sample: pre-sensitization, week 0. Treatment of the sample: therapeutic diphenylcyclopropenone sensitization with weekly scalp DPC. The genes are TRBV11-2 and TRBJ2-1; a weak D match, TRBD2 (5 bases). The source was whole blood, collected in connection with sensitization to the hapten diphenylcyclopropenone (DPC). The TCR comes from a woman in her fifties or sixties with alopecia areata. Some clones in this sample may be carry-over from other donors' samples. CDR3 DNA: TGTGCCAGCAGCCCCCCAGCGGATGAGCAGTTCTTC. Translating it yields CASSPPADEQFF.